The clone carrying this T cell receptor beta chain has a single count. Other DNA sequences in the same sample also yield this CDR3. This sample was taken from a study of blood T cell repertoires in COVID-19. On the study more broadly: Acute and convalescent COVID-19 samples came from the United States, Italy and Spain. Sources were T cells, B-cell-depleted T cells, or PBMCs; the material itself was cDNA or gDNA.

Libraries were prepared by immunoSEQ multiplex PCR; TCRdb keeps only in-frame clonotypes and omits some of them. The sample has 150,000 to 200,000 clones, roughly 85% seen once; the top ten hold 20% to 25%. CDR3 length equals 14 residues. Germline CDR1 and CDR2: LGHDT and YNNKEL (reference sequence). The V and J ends lost 1 base and 2 bases respectively, with 6 bases between them. The sequencing sample was made of peripheral blood. This chain uses TRBV3-1 (or the pseudogene TRBV3-2) with TRBJ1-3, with TRBD1 as a possible D gene (5 bases). This TCR came from a man aged 55-75 years with active or convalescent COVID-19. The CDR3 sequence: CASSQAGAGNTIYF. CDR3 sequence (DNA): TGTGCCAGCAGCCAAGCGGGGGCTGGAAACACCATATATTTT.